Listed below are T cell receptor beta chains from one sample, sequenced in a study of cytomegalovirus exposure and HLA in healthy donors. Assay: immunoSEQ multiplex PCR; the TCRdb copy retains only in-frame clones and omits some. The table records some 65,000 clones, roughly 94% of them present only once. Material for sequencing was PBMCs. These receptor sequences come from a man younger than 35 in good health and CMV-seropositive. The CDR3 runs from the conserved cysteine through the conserved F or W. Fields, in order: D gene, clone size, V gene, J gene, CDR3 DNA, CDR3 protein. A D gene is named only where the DNA matches it firmly. Size values are once, few and many counts, or a class for expanded clones, and some rows have none.

>TRBD1|.|TRBV19|TRBJ2-7
TGTGCCAGTAGCGACAGGGGGTCCAAGGGCGGCGAGCAGTACTTC
CASSDRGSKGGEQYF
>.|.|TRBV6-6|TRBJ1-1
TGTGCCAGCAGCCCCGCCGGGGGGCAGACTGAAGCTTTCTTT
CASSPAGGQTEAFF
>TRBD1|once|TRBV27|TRBJ1-2
TGTGCCAGCAGTTTCGACGGGACAGGGTATGGCTACACCTTC
CASSFDGTGYGYTF
>.|.|TRBV6-5|TRBJ1-2
TGTGCCAGCAGTTCAGATCTTCAGGCTTGGGATGGCTACACCTTC
CASSSDLQAWDGYTF
>TRBD1|.|TRBV10-3|TRBJ2-7
TGTGCCATCAGTACTCGGTTGAGGGGGCTGACCTACGAGCAGTACTTC
CAISTRLRGLTYEQYF
>TRBD1|.|TRBV7-3|TRBJ2-5
TGTGCCAGCACCCATGTTTCTAGGGGGCTCGACCAAGAGACCCAGTACTTC
CASTHVSRGLDQETQYF
>.|.|TRBV7-9|TRBJ2-5
TGTGCCAGCAGCTCTACGACAGCCGAAGAGACCCAGTACTTC
CASSSTTAEETQYF
>.|.|TRBV19|TRBJ2-6
TGTGCCAGTAGTATAGTGGGCTACCTAATCTCTGGGGCCAACGTCCTGACTTTC
CASSIVGYLISGANVLTF
>TRBD1|.|TRBV6-5|TRBJ2-5
TGTGCCAGCAGAGGGGGCAGCCAAGAGACCCAGTACTTC
CASRGGSQETQYF
>TRBD1|.|TRBV19|TRBJ2-4
TGTGCCAGTAGAGGACAGGGGATAGCCAAAAACATTCAGTACTTC
CASRGQGIAKNIQYF
>TRBD2|.|TRBV19|TRBJ2-2
TGTGCCAGTAGTACCCGAAACAGAGGACTAGCGGGGGGGTACTACACCGGGGAGCTGTTTTTT
CASSTRNRGLAGGYYTGELFF
>TRBD1|.|TRBV7-2|TRBJ2-7
TGTGCCAGCAGCTCCGGGACAGAGAGCTACGAGCAGTACTTC
CASSSGTESYEQYF
>.|.|TRBV25-1|TRBJ2-2
TGTGCCAGCAGTGACCTGACAGGGAACACCGGGGAGCTGTTTTTT
CASSDLTGNTGELFF
>TRBD2|.|TRBV2|TRBJ2-3
TGTGCCAGCAGTGATTTAGGACTAGCGGGGAAAAGCACAGATACGCAGTATTTT
CASSDLGLAGKSTDTQYF
>TRBD2|.|TRBV5-1|TRBJ2-1
TGCGCCAGCAGCTCTACCGGGACTAGCGGGTATGAGCAGTTCTTC
CASSSTGTSGYEQFF
>.|.|TRBV6-1|TRBJ2-7
TGTGCCAGCAGTGAAACAGACAGATACGAGCAGTACTTC
CASSETDRYEQYF
>TRBD1|.|TRBV13|TRBJ1-2
TGTGCCAGCAGCCCCGACAGGGCGGACTATGGCTACACCTTC
CASSPDRADYGYTF
>TRBD1|.|TRBV2|TRBJ2-5
TGTGCCAGCTGTTTGGGACAGAAAGAGACCCAGTACTTC
CASCLGQKETQYF
>TRBD1|once|TRBV28|TRBJ1-5
TGTGCCAGCAGTCCAACAGGGGCCTACAATCAGCCCCAGCATTTT
CASSPTGAYNQPQHF
>.|.|TRBV10-1|TRBJ2-1
TGCGCCAGCAGTGAGTGGAGGCTGGGTGAGCAGTTCTTC
CASSEWRLGEQFF
>.|.|TRBV27|TRBJ2-2
TGTGCCAGCAGTTTGCAGGGTGGTGACGGGGAGCTGTTTTTT
CASSLQGGDGELFF
>.|.|TRBV28|TRBJ1-5
TGTGCCAGCAGTTCCCAATCGCCCCAGCATTTT
CASSSQSPQHF
>TRBD2|.|TRBV19|TRBJ2-7
TGTGCCAGTAGTCGTCATAGCGGGGGGGCCTACGAGCAGTACTTC
CASSRHSGGAYEQYF
>TRBD2|.|TRBV5-4|TRBJ2-5
TGTGCCAGCAGCTCCACCCGACTAGCGGGGGTCCGCCCAGACTTC
CASSSTRLAGVRPDF
>.|.|TRBV13|TRBJ2-1
TGTGCCAGCAGCTTAGAACGGAGGAACAATGAGCAGTTCTTC
CASSLERRNNEQFF
>TRBD1|.|TRBV5-5|TRBJ1-1
TGTGCCAGCAGCCCCCTCCGGGACAGGGCATGGGCTGAAGCTTTCTTT
CASSPLRDRAWAEAFF
>.|.|TRBV7-2|TRBJ1-6
TGTGCCAGCAGCTTAGTTAGGGGTTCGAGTTATTCACCCCTCCACTTT
CASSLVRGSSYSPLHF
>.|once|TRBV28|TRBJ2-1
TGTGCCAGCAGTTTTTCCCCCGGAGACAATGAGCAGTTCTTC
CASSFSPGDNEQFF
>.|few|TRBV9|TRBJ2-7
TGTGCCAGCAGCGTAGATCCGGGCTACGAGCAGTACTTC
CASSVDPGYEQYF
>TRBD1|.|TRBV27|TRBJ1-4
TGTGCCAGCAGTTTATCGGTACTCCGGGACAGAAATGAAAAACTGTTTTTT
CASSLSVLRDRNEKLFF
>.|.|TRBV7-2|TRBJ1-4
TGTGCCAGCAGCTTAGGCAGGGAGGGTCACACTAATGAAAAACTGTTTTTT
CASSLGREGHTNEKLFF
>.|.|TRBV2|TRBJ1-2
TGTGCCAGCAGTGACGAGGGAACGAGCGGCTACACCTTC
CASSDEGTSGYTF
>.|.|TRBV30|TRBJ2-3
TGTGCCTGGAACCCGGGACTCTACACAGATACGCAGTATTTT
CAWNPGLYTDTQYF
>.|.|TRBV4-2|TRBJ1-5
TGTGCCAGCAGCCAAGACGATCAGCCCCAGCATTTT
CASSQDDQPQHF
>TRBD1|.|TRBV7-9|TRBJ2-7
TGTGCCAGCAGCTCCGGGACAGACTCCTACGAGCAGTACTTC
CASSSGTDSYEQYF
>.|.|TRBV6-6|TRBJ1-6
TGTGCCAGCAGTTACTTGGCAGGGAATACTTCACCCCTCCACTTT
CASSYLAGNTSPLHF
>TRBD2|.|TRBV6-1|TRBJ2-3
TGTGCCAGCAGTGTTTCGGGACTAGCGGGAGAAACGCAGTATTTT
CASSVSGLAGETQYF
>.|.|TRBV19|TRBJ2-2
TGTGCCAGTAGCGAGACAGTCACCGGGGAGCTGTTTTTT
CASSETVTGELFF
>.|.|TRBV28|TRBJ2-7
TGTGCCAGCACAGCGGTATTCTCCTACGAGCAGTACTTC
CASTAVFSYEQYF
>TRBD2|.|TRBV5-4|TRBJ2-3
TGTGCCAGCAGCTTCGGTGGACTAGACGGAGATACGCAGTATTTT
CASSFGGLDGDTQYF
>TRBD2|once|TRBV10-3|TRBJ2-2
TGTGCCATCAGTGCCCAGCGGGGCGAGAACACCGGGGAGCTGTTTTTT
CAISAQRGENTGELFF
>TRBD1|.|TRBV28|TRBJ1-3
TGTGCCAGCAGTACGACAGGGTCTGGAAACACCATATATTTT
CASSTTGSGNTIYF
>TRBD1|once|TRBV7-2|TRBJ2-4
TGTGCCAGCAGCTTTACAGGGGCCTCGCAGTACTTC
CASSFTGASQYF
>TRBD2|.|TRBV27|TRBJ2-2
TGTGCCAGCAGGATATTAGCGGGGGGGCTCACCGGGGAGCTGTTTTTT
CASRILAGGLTGELFF
>TRBD2|.|TRBV28|TRBJ2-1
TGTGCCAGCAGTCCGATCCTAGCGGAGAGCTCCTACAATGAGCAGTTCTTC
CASSPILAESSYNEQFF
>TRBD2|.|TRBV18|TRBJ2-1
TGTGCCAGCTCATCCGGACTAGCGGATTCCAATGAGCAGTTCTTC
CASSSGLADSNEQFF
>.|.|TRBV18|TRBJ1-4
TGTGCCAGCTCGGAACAGGGTTGGGAAGAAAAACTGTTTTTT
CASSEQGWEEKLFF
>TRBD1|.|TRBV30|TRBJ2-6
TGTGCCTGGAGTGGGGCAGGGGGTGGTGGGGCCAACGTCCTGACTTTC
CAWSGAGGGGANVLTF
>.|.|TRBV6-5|TRBJ2-3
TGTGCCAGCACCGAAGACAGAGCTAGCACAGATACGCAGTATTTT
CASTEDRASTDTQYF
>.|.|TRBV5-1|TRBJ2-3
TGCGCCAGCAGCTTAACGAGAGACACAGATACGCAGTATTTT
CASSLTRDTDTQYF
>.|once|TRBV2|TRBJ1-4
TGTGCCAGCAGTGAATGGCGGGACGATGAAAAACTGTTTTTT
CASSEWRDDEKLFF
>TRBD2|.|TRBV19|TRBJ2-3
TGTGCCACTAAACTAGCGGCTAGCACAGATACGCAGTATTTT
CATKLAASTDTQYF
>.|.|TRBV29-1|TRBJ2-3
TGCAGCGTTGATCGGACAGGAGGGTTGAGTACGCAGTATTTT
CSVDRTGGLSTQYF
>TRBD1|.|TRBV2|TRBJ2-2
TGTGCCAGCAGGGGACAGGGGGCCGGGAACACCGGGGAGCTGTTTTTT
CASRGQGAGNTGELFF
>TRBD2|.|TRBV28|TRBJ2-2
TGTGCCAGCAGTTTATCAGGACTAGCGGGGGGGCGCACCGGGGAGCTGTTTTTT
CASSLSGLAGGRTGELFF
>TRBD1|once|TRBV10-1|TRBJ1-1
TGCGCCAGCCAGGGGGTTTTGGGTGAAGCTTTCTTT
CASQGVLGEAFF
>TRBD2|.|TRBV14|TRBJ2-1
TGTGCCAGCAGCCAAACAGCGGCGGGGGGCCCCTCCTACAATGAGCAGTTCTTC
CASSQTAAGGPSYNEQFF
>.|.|TRBV7-3|TRBJ2-6
TGTGCCAGCAGCTTACAGGGTGGTGGGGTATTTGGGGCCAACGTCCTGACTTTC
CASSLQGGGVFGANVLTF